The 27 T cell receptor beta chains below come from one sample, sequenced in a study of blood T cell repertoires in COVID-19. The protocol was immunoSEQ multiplex PCR, while the TCRdb copy is restricted to in-frame clones and leaves out a portion. The repertoire holds around 200,000 clones, with 70% to 90% as singletons. The specimen sequenced was peripheral blood. Receptors originate from a woman older than 75 with acute or convalescent COVID-19.

The chain employs TRBV5-1 and TRBJ1-5; 9 nucleotides match TRBD1. The CDR3 has 14 residues. Germline V CDR1 and CDR2: SGHRS, YFSETQ. Unmatched junction bases numbered 2, after V lost 2 bases and J lost 5 bases. The CDR3 sequence is CASSLTGGDQPQHF. CDR3 nucleotide sequence: TGCGCCAGCAGCTTAACAGGGGGCGATCAGCCCCAGCATTTT. Full variable domain (remainder filled in from reference TRBV5-1 and TRBJ1-5): KAGVTQTPRYLIKTRGQQVTLSCSPISGHRSVSWYQQTPGQGLQFLFEYFSETQRNKGNFPGRFSGRQFSNSRSEMNVSTLELGDSALYLCASSLTGGDQPQHFGDGTRLSIL.

This chain uses TRBV7-2 with TRBJ1-2; perhaps TRBD1 as D (5 bases). Trimming took off 1 base at V and 4 bases at J, with 13 bases between the two ends. CDR3 size: 15 residues. CDR1 is SGHTA and CDR2 is FQGNSA in the germline V gene. CDR3 nucleotide sequence: TGTGCCAGCAGCTTAGGGCAGGGCGGGATCTATGGCTACACCTTC. This codes for CASSLGQGGIYGYTF.

The CDR3 coding sequence is TGTGCCAGCAGAGGGGAGACTAGCGGGATTGGATACAATGAGCAGTTCTTC. This encodes CASRGETSGIGYNEQFF. The genes are TRBV27 and TRBJ2-1; 11 bases line up with TRBD2. CDR1 is MNHEY, CDR2 SMNVEV, per germline (reference sequence). CDR3 length: 17 residues. Trimming cost V 6 bases and J 4 bases; bases outside gene matches: 11.

The CDR3 nucleotides read TGTGCCAGCAGTGATCAGGAGGGGGGGCGCAACTATGGCTACACCTTC. Its translation is CASSDQEGGRNYGYTF. The chain employs TRBV6-4 and TRBJ1-2; perhaps TRBD1 as D (6 bases). Germline values: CDR1 MRHNA, CDR2 SNTAGT. V lost 3 bases to trimming and J lost 2 bases, with 16 bases between them. This CDR3 spans 16 amino acids.

The chain employs TRBV7-8 and TRBJ1-5, with a weak D call TRBD1 (6 bases). CDR3 length: 14 residues. Trimming removed 3 bases at V and 3 bases at J, with 9 bases between. Germline values: CDR1 SGHVS, CDR2 FQNEAQ. The CDR3 DNA sequence: TGTGCCAGCAGCTTTACAGGGTCCAATCAGCCCCAGCATTTT. It codes for CASSFTGSNQPQHF.

The chain employs TRBV29-1 and TRBJ2-7; D might be TRBD2 (6 bases). Trimming removed 7 bases from V and 7 bases from J, with 20 bases in between. The CDR3 has 13 residues. The germline CDR1 and CDR2 sequences are SQVTM and ANQGSEA. The CDR3 spells CSAVRDSFNEQYF. CDR3 nucleotides: TGCAGCGCCGTCCGGGACTCCTTTAATGAGCAGTACTTC.

Many counts were recorded for this clone. This rearrangement joins TRBV7-9 to TRBJ1-2; possibly TRBD1 for D (6 bases). The CDR3 contains 14 residues. CDR1 SEHNR and CDR2 FQNEAQ come from the germline V gene (reference sequence). The V and J ends lost 5 bases and 3 bases respectively, with 13 bases between them. DNA for the CDR3: TGTGCCAGCAGCGACCGATGGACAGACTATGGCTACACCTTC. This encodes CASSDRWTDYGYTF.

The chain is built from TRBV25-1 and TRBJ2-3; D not resolved. This CDR3 spans 13 amino acids. CDR1 is MGHDK, CDR2 SYGVNS, per germline. With 7 bases removed from V and 5 bases from J, the gap between germline ends came to 13 bases. As DNA, the CDR3 is TGTGCCAGCATGATTGGTAGCCTAGATACGCAGTATTTT. Encoded protein: CASMIGSLDTQYF.

CDR3 residues: CAGRTGGSNQPQHF. The DNA for the CDR3 is TGTGCCGGAAGGACAGGAGGCAGCAATCAGCCCCAGCATTTT. The J gene is TRBJ1-5, the V gene TRBV28; 7 bases match TRBD1. V trimming: 11 bases; J trimming: 1 base; junction bases outside the gene matches: 8. The CDR3 runs 14 residues. CDR1 and CDR2 (germline): MDHEN, SYDVKM.

The CDR3 DNA sequence: TGTGCCAGCAGCCGGACTAGCGGCTACGAGCAGTACTTC. The encoded protein is CASSRTSGYEQYF. The chain recombines TRBV5-6 with TRBJ2-7; 10 positions match TRBD2. V shed 4 bases, J shed 3 bases, and the junction held 1 base outside the gene matches. The germline gives CDR1 SGHDT, CDR2 YYEEEE. The CDR3 covers 13 residues. Filled out from reference TRBV5-6 and TRBJ2-7, the complete variable domain reads DAGVTQSPTHLIKTRGQQVTLRCSPKSGHDTVSWYQQALGQGPQFIFQYYEEEERQRGNFPDRFSGHQFPNYSSELNVNALLLGDSALYLCASSRTSGYEQYFGPGTRLTVT.

This clone has just a few counts. The chain carries TRBV10-2 and TRBJ2-1, with 9 bases aligning to TRBD2. The J segment lost 5 bases and the V segment lost 7 bases, leaving 6 bases of the junction unmatched. Germline CDR1 and CDR2: WSHSY and SAAADI. The CDR3 consists of 14 residues. The CDR3: CASMSLAGDNEQFF. The CDR3 DNA reads as TGCGCCAGCATGTCACTAGCGGGCGACAATGAGCAGTTCTTC.

This clone was picked up a small number of times. The V gene is TRBV7-3, the J gene TRBJ2-1; possibly TRBD1 for D (9 bases). CDR3 length: 15 amino acids. Per germline, CDR1 SGHTA and CDR2 FQGTGA. V was clipped by 3 bases and J by 4 bases, with 13 bases between them. CDR3 in amino acids: CASSFSGTGYNEQFF. DNA of the CDR3: TGTGCCAGCAGCTTTAGCGGGACAGGGTACAATGAGCAGTTCTTC.

V usage is TRBV18 and J usage is TRBJ1-3, with TRBD1 matching 9 bases. The trim removed 4 bases at V and 3 bases at J, leaving 7 bases unmatched. CDR3 length: 16 residues. Germline V gene data show CDR1 as KGHSH and CDR2 as LQKENI. The CDR3 reads CASSLAGQGSGNTIYF. CDR3 bases: TGTGCCAGCTCACTAGCGGGACAGGGAAGTGGAAACACCATATATTTT.

The J gene is TRBJ1-2, the V gene TRBV19; no clear D. V was shortened by 6 bases and J by 4 bases, with 9 bases between the two germline ends. The CDR3 totals 12 residues. Germline V gives CDR1 LNHDA, CDR2 SQIVND (reference sequence). The chain's CDR3 is CASRSYSYGYTF. The CDR3, as DNA: TGTGCCAGTAGGAGCTATAGCTATGGCTACACCTTC.

The chain employs TRBV5-1 and TRBJ2-5; 8 positions match TRBD2. Germline trimming cut 5 bases from V and 4 bases from J; bases unmatched to any gene: 10. The CDR3 is 15 amino acids. Germline V gives CDR1 SGHRS, CDR2 YFSETQ. The CDR3 DNA is TGCGCCAGCAGACTGGGGACTAGGGGAGGAGAGACCCAGTACTTC. Its translation: CASRLGTRGGETQYF.

The chain is built from TRBV24-1 and TRBJ1-2; D is possibly TRBD1 (6 bases). In germline, CDR1 is KGHDR, CDR2 SFDVKD. Trimming stripped 2 bases from V and 8 bases from J, with 20 bases between. The CDR3 spans 16 residues. DNA for the CDR3: TGTGCCACCAGTGATTGGACAGCATCTCCTCCCTCCGGCTACACCTTC. It codes for CATSDWTASPPSGYTF.

The CDR3 loop is CASSSTSGRVEQYF. The CDR3 coding sequence is TGTGCCAGCAGCTCCACTAGCGGGAGGGTCGAGCAGTACTTC. This chain joins TRBV3-1 (or the pseudogene TRBV3-2) and TRBJ2-7, with 13 bases identical to TRBD2. The V segment lost 5 bases and the J segment 6 bases; nucleotides outside the gene matches: 4. The length of the CDR3 is 14 residues. Germline V gene sequence: CDR1 LGHDT, CDR2 YNNKEL (reference sequence).

The rearrangement links TRBV19 to TRBJ2-5; the match to TRBD2 covers 8 bases. The germline V gene has CDR1 LNHDA and CDR2 SQIVND (reference sequence). The CDR3 extends over 15 amino acids. After removal of 6 bases from V and 1 base from J, the junction contained 7 bases not matched to a gene. CDR3: CASSGGAGAQETQYF. The DNA of the CDR3 is TGTGCCAGTAGCGGGGGGGCAGGGGCCCAAGAGACCCAGTACTTC.

The chain is built from TRBV7-2 and TRBJ1-5; D remains ambiguous. The CDR3 runs 13 residues. The germline gives CDR1 SGHTA, CDR2 FQGNSA. V was trimmed by 3 bases and J by 2 bases, leaving 5 bases between them. The CDR3 loop is CASSFQGNQPQHF. The CDR3 nucleotides read TGTGCCAGCAGCTTCCAGGGCAATCAGCCCCAGCATTTT.

V and J are TRBV5-1 and TRBJ2-3, with TRBD2 matching 14 bases. Per the germline V gene, CDR1 is SGHRS and CDR2 is YFSETQ. This CDR3 contains 16 residues. The junction had 8 bases not matched to a gene; V was cut back by 5 bases and J by 6 bases. CDR3 sequence reads: CASRSTSGRASDTQYF. The DNA of the CDR3 is TGCGCCAGCAGATCGACTAGCGGGAGGGCCTCGGATACGCAGTATTTT.

The chain joins TRBV14 to TRBJ1-2; a possible D gene is TRBD1 (5 bases). The CDR3 runs 15 residues. Germline loops: CDR1 SGHDN, CDR2 FVKESK. V lost 0 bases to trimming and J lost 8 bases, with 16 bases between them. In DNA, the CDR3 is TGTGCCAGCAGCCAAGATATTTTAGGGGCTCGGGGCTACACCTTC. Its protein product is CASSQDILGARGYTF.

The chain uses TRBV30 and TRBJ2-7; 9 nucleotides align to TRBD1. Germline CDR1 GTSNPN, CDR2 SVGIG (reference sequence). Trimming at V came to 3 bases and at J to 9 bases, leaving 21 bases not matched to a gene. The CDR3 runs 17 residues. The CDR3 sequence: CAWSPYRGDREVFGQYF. Written as DNA, the CDR3 is TGTGCCTGGAGCCCTTACCGGGGGGACAGGGAGGTTTTCGGGCAGTACTTC.

Notes on this clone: Relative to the germline gene, one junction end is altered; a read error may explain this. This chain joins TRBV6-5 and TRBJ1-1, with 9 positions matching TRBD1. Looked up from germline, CDR1 is MNHEY and CDR2 is SVGAGI. CDR3 length: 14 amino acids. The CDR3 DNA reads TGTGCCAGCACTTACACAGGGGGCGTATTGGAAGCTTTCTTT. It yields the protein CASTYTGGVLEAFF.

The chain combines TRBV2 with TRBJ1-1, with D perhaps TRBD1 (6 bases). Trimming removed 4 bases at V and 5 bases at J, with 17 bases between. Germline-derived CDR1 and CDR2 are SNHLY and FYNNEI. The CDR3 length is 15 residues. The chain's CDR3 is CASSVRQAGGTEAFF. DNA for the CDR3: TGTGCCAGCAGTGTGAGACAGGCTGGTGGTACTGAAGCTTTCTTT.

The V and J genes are TRBV27 and TRBJ2-7, with 7 positions matching TRBD2. Germline CDR1 is MNHEY and CDR2 is SMNVEV (reference sequence). This CDR3 comprises 13 residues. Trimming at V came to 6 bases and at J to 3 bases, leaving 5 bases not matched to a gene. The CDR3 sequence: CASSPGTNYEQYF. CDR3 nucleotides: TGTGCCAGCAGCCCCGGGACTAACTACGAGCAGTACTTC.

The V gene is TRBV5-1, the J gene TRBJ2-7; TRBD2 might be the D (5 bases). Between the trimmed V and J ends, which lost 2 bases and 6 bases, there was a span of 12 bases. Germline V gene lookup returns CDR1 SGHRS and CDR2 YFSETQ. This CDR3 has 13 amino acids. CDR3 residues: CASSFSQAGEQYF. In nucleotides, the CDR3 is TGCGCCAGCAGCTTCAGTCAGGCGGGCGAGCAGTACTTC.

This CDR3 reads CASSPDRVGETQYF. CDR3 nucleotides: TGCGCCAGCAGCCCCGACAGGGTGGGGGAGACCCAGTACTTC. The chain has TRBV5-1 and TRBJ2-5, with 7 bases lining up with TRBD1. J gave up 5 bases and V 4 bases, and 8 bases lay outside the gene matches. The CDR3 is 14 residues long. CDR1 and CDR2 from the germline V gene are SGHRS and YFSETQ.